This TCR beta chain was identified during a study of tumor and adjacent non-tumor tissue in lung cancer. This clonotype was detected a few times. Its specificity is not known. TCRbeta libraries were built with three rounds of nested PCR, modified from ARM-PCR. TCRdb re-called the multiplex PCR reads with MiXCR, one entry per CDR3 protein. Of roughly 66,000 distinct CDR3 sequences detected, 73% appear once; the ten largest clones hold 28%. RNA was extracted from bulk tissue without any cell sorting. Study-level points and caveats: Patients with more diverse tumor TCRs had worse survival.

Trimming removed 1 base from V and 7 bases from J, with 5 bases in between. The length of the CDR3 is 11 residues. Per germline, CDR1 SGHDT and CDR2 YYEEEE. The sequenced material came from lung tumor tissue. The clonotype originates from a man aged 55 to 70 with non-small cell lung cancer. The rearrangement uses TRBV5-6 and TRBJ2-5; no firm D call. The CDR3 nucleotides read TGTGCCAGCAGCTTGTTAGGGACCCAGTACTTC. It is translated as CASSLLGTQYF.